The T cell receptor beta chain described here comes from a study of blood T cell repertoires in COVID-19. Measured with immunoSEQ multiplex PCR; TCRdb has only the in-frame clones, and not every one. The sample has 160,000 or so clones; 80% are singletons. Material for sequencing was peripheral blood. This TCR was sampled from a man in his 70s with active or convalescent COVID-19.

CDR3 in DNA: TGTGCCAGCAACCCGACTAGCGGGAGTACAGATACGCAGTATTTT. Its protein is CASNPTSGSTDTQYF. This chain connects TRBV11-2 to TRBJ2-3; 12 bases align to TRBD2. This CDR3 is built from 15 residues. The germline V gene encodes CDR1 SGHAT and CDR2 FQNNGV. V shed 7 bases, J shed 3 bases, and the junction held 5 bases outside the gene matches. The complete variable domain, with remaining parts taken from reference TRBV11-2 and TRBJ2-3, reads EAGVAQSPRYKIIEKRQSVAFWCNPISGHATLYWYQQILGQGPKLLIQFQNNGVVDDSQLPKDRFSAERLKGVDSTLKIQPAKLEDSAVYLCASNPTSGSTDTQYFGPGTRLTVL.